The next 26 T cell receptor beta chains were all read from a single sample in a study of T cell changes during pregnancy in multiple sclerosis. Measured with immunoSEQ multiplex PCR; TCRdb has only the in-frame clones, and not every one. The sample consists of 80,000 or so clones, 90% to 95% of them appearing once. The material sequenced was peripheral blood, taken before pregnancy. All receptors come from a female donor with multiple sclerosis, enrolled in a pregnancy study.

The chain recombines TRBV9 with TRBJ2-5; 10 bases line up with TRBD1. The CDR3 consists of 16 residues. Unmatched junction bases numbered 15, after V lost 4 bases and J lost 9 bases. Germline V gene sequence: CDR1 SGDLS, CDR2 YYNGEE. CDR3 coding DNA: TGTGCCAGCAGCCCACGCGCGGGACAGGGGATGGAGGCCCAGTACTTC. Protein product: CASSPRAGQGMEAQYF.

This clone was picked up a small number of times. V usage is TRBV4-1 and J usage is TRBJ1-1; possible D gene TRBD1, 6 bases. Germline assignment: CDR1 MGHRA and CDR2 YSYEKL. V was shortened by 0 bases and J by 3 bases, with 8 bases between the two germline ends. This CDR3 is 14 amino acids long. This CDR3 reads CASSQDPGDTEAFF. Here the CDR3 DNA reads TGCGCCAGCAGCCAAGATCCAGGGGACACTGAAGCTTTCTTT.

The rearrangement uses TRBV11-2 and TRBJ2-1, with 7 bases identical to TRBD2. Trimming removed 8 bases from V and 6 bases from J; junction bases left unmatched: 13. This CDR3 is 15 amino acids long. Looked up from germline, CDR1 is SGHAT and CDR2 is FQNNGV. CDR3 protein: CASGRAIGGFNEQFF. The CDR3 DNA reads TGTGCCAGCGGGAGGGCCATCGGGGGGTTCAATGAGCAGTTCTTC.

This rearrangement joins TRBV7-3 to TRBJ1-1; D is perhaps TRBD1 (5 bases). V was shortened by 5 bases and J by 12 bases, with 22 bases between the two germline ends. This CDR3 contains 14 residues. Germline values: CDR1 SGHTA, CDR2 FQGTGA. The CDR3 is CASSPGGTDQRSFF. As DNA, the CDR3 is TGTGCCAGCAGCCCAGGAGGGACCGATCAGCGATCTTTCTTT.

The rearrangement joins TRBV19 to TRBJ2-7; D is uncertain. The CDR3 spans 12 residues. CDR1 is LNHDA, CDR2 SQIVND, per germline (reference sequence). V shed 3 bases and J shed 7 bases, with 10 bases lying between them. The CDR3 here is CASSILRGEQYF. CDR3 bases: TGTGCCAGTAGTATTTTGCGTGGTGAGCAGTACTTC.

The J gene is TRBJ1-5, the V gene TRBV13; no clear D gene. V was clipped by 5 bases and J by 4 bases, with 9 bases between them. CDR3 size: 13 residues. Germline-derived CDR1 and CDR2 are PRHDT and FYEKMQ (reference sequence). The CDR3 reads CASSHGGNQPQHF. The CDR3 bases are TGTGCCAGCAGCCACGGAGGAAATCAGCCCCAGCATTTT.

The chain recombines TRBV10-3 with TRBJ2-2; TRBD2 might be the D (6 bases). CDR1 and CDR2 from the germline V gene are ENHRY and SYGVKD. The CDR3 runs to 13 residues. Trimming cost V 9 bases and J 4 bases, with 12 bases left between them. CDR3 amino acids: CAMGGGGTGELFF. CDR3 in DNA: TGTGCCATGGGGGGTGGGGGCACCGGGGAGCTGTTTTTT.

This chain links TRBV6-6 with TRBJ2-3, with D uncertain. The CDR3 has 12 residues. From germline, CDR1 is MNHNY and CDR2 SVGAGI (reference sequence). V shed 5 bases and J shed 6 bases, with 9 bases lying between them. For the CDR3, the DNA is TGTGCCAGCAGTACTGGTTTGGATACGCAGTATTTT. Its protein is CASSTGLDTQYF.

The chain carries TRBV5-6 and TRBJ1-3; D unresolved. V dropped 2 bases and J dropped 6 bases, with 6 bases sitting between them. Per germline, CDR1 SGHDT and CDR2 YYEEEE. The CDR3 is 12 amino acids. CDR3 residues: CASSFLANTIYF. The CDR3 region has the DNA TGTGCCAGCAGCTTTTTAGCAAACACCATATATTTT.

The DNA for the CDR3 is TGTGCCAGCAGCTTAAGACTAGCGGGGGGATACAATGAGCAGTTCTTC. Its protein product is CASSLRLAGGYNEQFF. The rearrangement uses TRBV7-9 and TRBJ2-1, with 13 bases fitting TRBD2. The germline V gene encodes CDR1 SEHNR and CDR2 FQNEAQ (reference sequence). The length of the CDR3 is 16 residues. V lost 2 bases, J lost 4 bases, and 2 bases stayed unmatched.

In its sample, this clone was seen once. The rearrangement uses TRBV27 and TRBJ1-2, with D tentatively TRBD1 (6 bases). CDR3 length equals 14 residues. Germline CDR1 MNHEY, CDR2 SMNVEV (reference sequence). The V end lost 0 bases, the J end lost 6 bases, and 11 bases lay between the germline ends. This CDR3 reads CASSLSSRGDGYTF. In DNA form, the CDR3 reads TGTGCCAGCAGTTTATCGTCCAGGGGTGATGGCTACACCTTC.

This clone has only one observation. The chain employs TRBV4-1 and TRBJ2-5; TRBD1 is a possible D gene (6 bases). Between the trimmed V and J ends, which lost 0 bases and 5 bases, there was a span of 19 bases. Germline lookup yields CDR1 MGHRA and CDR2 YSYEKL. This CDR3 is built from 17 residues. The CDR3 protein is CASSQDRAGASSETQYF. The CDR3 DNA reads TGCGCCAGCAGCCAAGATCGGGCAGGGGCAAGTTCGGAGACCCAGTACTTC.

V and J are TRBV18 and TRBJ1-4, with TRBD1 matching over 8 bases. J gave up 8 bases and V 4 bases, and 3 bases lay outside the gene matches. Germline V gene lookup returns CDR1 KGHSH and CDR2 LQKENI. The CDR3 has 13 amino acids. CDR3 bases: TGTGCCAGCTCACTGGGACAGGCCGAAAAACTGTTTTTT. Translating gives CASSLGQAEKLFF.

This sequence joins TRBV9 and TRBJ2-2, with no clear D. The ends were cut back, 4 bases at V and 5 bases at J, with 6 bases in the middle. This CDR3 is built from 12 residues. Germline CDR1 SGDLS, CDR2 YYNGEE. The CDR3 is CASSPGTGELFF. The CDR3 nucleotides read TGTGCCAGCAGCCCCGGGACCGGGGAGCTGTTTTTT.

The J gene is TRBJ1-5, the V gene TRBV7-9, with TRBD1 matching over 9 bases. The CDR3 consists of 15 residues. V dropped 4 bases and J dropped 6; count of bases not matched to a gene: 7. Per germline, CDR1 SEHNR and CDR2 FQNEAQ (reference sequence). Here the CDR3 DNA reads TGTGCCAGCAGCTATTCGGGACAGGGCCCTCAGCCCCAGCATTTT. Translation: CASSYSGQGPQPQHF.

This rearrangement joins TRBV7-6 to TRBJ1-1; no clear D gene. The CDR3 is 13 amino acids. V was pared by 4 bases and J by 2 bases, with 8 bases between. In germline, CDR1 is SGHVS, CDR2 FNYEAQ. CDR3 amino acids: CASSYQVNTEAFF. The CDR3 DNA reads as TGTGCCAGCAGCTACCAGGTCAACACTGAAGCTTTCTTT.

This chain connects TRBV11-2 to TRBJ2-1; D is undetermined. The CDR3 runs 15 residues. V lost 0 bases and J 6 bases, leaving 12 bases between the germline ends. Germline lookup yields CDR1 SGHAT and CDR2 FQNNGV. The CDR3 DNA reads TGTGCCAGCAGCTTAGATCAGGATCATTCCAATGAGCAGTTCTTC. Translation gives CASSLDQDHSNEQFF.

The chain employs TRBV19 and TRBJ2-2, with 13 nucleotides matching TRBD2. The CDR3 runs to 17 residues. Germline CDR1 LNHDA, CDR2 SQIVND (reference sequence). V shed 5 bases and J 0 bases; nucleotides not matched to a gene: 3. The CDR3 DNA reads as TGTGCCAGTAGTCGGACTAGCGGGGGAACGAACACCGGGGAGCTGTTTTTT. Encoded protein: CASSRTSGGTNTGELFF.

In DNA form, the CDR3 reads TGTGCCAGCACCGCCGGGACTGATTATGGCTACACCTTC. This codes for CASTAGTDYGYTF. The rearrangement uses TRBV6-5 and TRBJ1-2; D may be TRBD1 (5 bases). Per germline, CDR1 MNHEY and CDR2 SVGAGI. V was clipped by 7 bases and J by 5 bases, with 14 bases between them. The length of the CDR3 is 13 residues.

This chain links TRBV7-2 with TRBJ2-2; maybe TRBD2 (6 bases). Trimming shortened V by 1 base and J by 3 bases, and 12 bases separated the two germline ends. This CDR3 contains 16 residues. Germline values: CDR1 SGHTA, CDR2 FQGNSA. The DNA of the CDR3 is TGTGCCAGCAGCTTAGATGGAGGGATCTACACCGGGGAGCTGTTTTTT. This sequence encodes CASSLDGGIYTGELFF.

The CDR3 DNA sequence: TGTGCCAGCAGTTACTCGACTGGACTAGCCTACGAGCAGTACTTC. Translated, it gives CASSYSTGLAYEQYF. The chain uses TRBV6-5 and TRBJ2-7, with TRBD2 identical over 7 bases. The V gene end was trimmed by 0 bases and the J gene end by 2 bases; junction bases not matched to a gene: 4. Germline-derived CDR1 and CDR2 are MNHEY and SVGAGI. The CDR3 runs to 15 residues.

The chain employs TRBV7-3 and TRBJ2-5; no reliable D call. The CDR3 loop spans 13 amino acids. Germline V gene sequence: CDR1 SGHTA, CDR2 FQGTGA. V was pared by 4 bases and J by 2 bases, with 8 bases between. CDR3 sequence (DNA): TGTGCCAGCAGCTCTCTGTCTCAAGAGACCCAGTACTTC. This encodes CASSSLSQETQYF.

The chain has TRBV6-1 and TRBJ1-5, with D perhaps matching TRBD1 (5 bases). CDR1 and CDR2 (germline): MNHNS, SASEGT. The V gene lost 2 bases and the J gene lost 2 bases, with 13 bases spanning the gap. This CDR3 region has 16 residues. The CDR3 protein is CASSEWAGSGNQPQHF. The CDR3 DNA sequence: TGTGCCAGCAGTGAATGGGCAGGGTCTGGCAATCAGCCCCAGCATTTT.

V usage is TRBV30 and J usage is TRBJ2-3; no reliable D call. V was shortened by 4 bases and J by 5 bases, with 7 bases between the two germline ends. The CDR3 consists of 11 residues. Germline V gene data show CDR1 as GTSNPN and CDR2 as SVGIG (reference sequence). CDR3 sequence reads: CAWMFRDTQYF. The CDR3 DNA reads TGTGCCTGGATGTTTCGAGATACGCAGTATTTT.

The J gene is TRBJ2-5, the V gene TRBV2; 8 nucleotides align to TRBD2. V lost 7 bases to trimming and J lost 0 bases; unmatched junction nucleotides: 7. Germline V CDR1 and CDR2: SNHLY, FYNNEI. The CDR3 length is 15 residues. Here the CDR3 DNA reads TGTGCCAGCAAAGCGGGGGAAAGGTACCAAGAGACCCAGTACTTC. Translating it yields CASKAGERYQETQYF. Supplemented by reference TRBV2 and TRBJ2-5, the full variable domain reads EPEVTQTPSHQVTQMGQEVILRCVPISNHLYFYWYRQILGQKVEFLVSFYNNEISEKSEIFDDQFSVERPDGSNFTLKIRSTKLEDSAMYFCASKAGERYQETQYFGPGTRLLVL.

This clone showed up just a few times. The genes are TRBV10-3 and TRBJ1-5, with D perhaps TRBD1 (5 bases). Germline lookup yields CDR1 ENHRY and CDR2 SYGVKD. The CDR3 has 14 residues. V lost 3 bases and J 5 bases, leaving 11 bases between the germline ends. DNA of the CDR3: TGTGCCATCAGTGAAGGGCAGGGTGATCAGCCCCAGCATTTT. Protein sequence: CAISEGQGDQPQHF.